These 16 T cell receptor beta chains originate from one sample sequenced in a study of blood T cell repertoires in COVID-19. Sequencing used immunoSEQ multiplex PCR; TCRdb keeps in-frame clones, though not all of them. The sample includes a few hundred thousand clones, roughly 80% of them seen just once. Sequencing was carried out using PBMCs or T cells enriched from blood (not recorded which). The receptor source for this set is a man younger than 40 with acute COVID-19.

The chain uses TRBV27 and TRBJ2-1, with 10 bases lining up with TRBD2. The length of the CDR3 is 16 residues. V lost 7 bases, J lost 8 bases, and 14 bases stayed unmatched. The germline gives CDR1 MNHEY, CDR2 SMNVEV (reference sequence). CDR3 residues: CASTSQGGLAPYEQFF. In nucleotides, the CDR3 is TGTGCCAGCACGTCACAGGGGGGACTAGCGCCATATGAGCAGTTCTTC.

V and J are TRBV4-3 and TRBJ2-2, with TRBD1 matching 9 bases. The V gene's germline CDR1 is LGHNA and CDR2 YSLEER. V lost 4 bases and J lost 5; bases outside the gene matches: 8. The CDR3 length is 16 residues. The CDR3: CASSLSGTGTTGELFF. CDR3 sequence (DNA): TGCGCCAGCAGCCTATCGGGGACAGGGACTACCGGGGAGCTGTTTTTT.

Comments on this clone: The sample contains more than one DNA sequence encoding this CDR3. The chain recombines TRBV28 with TRBJ1-4, with 7 bases that match TRBD1. The J segment lost 7 bases and the V segment lost 2 bases, leaving 4 bases of the junction unmatched. Germline CDR1 and CDR2: MDHEN and SYDVKM. This CDR3 is built from 14 residues. CDR3 DNA: TGTGCCAGCAGTTTAAGGGCAGGGGGTGAAAAACTGTTTTTT. Amino acids: CASSLRAGGEKLFF.

This chain uses TRBV18 with TRBJ2-7, with 8 positions matching TRBD1. Germline CDR1 reads KGHSH; CDR2 reads LQKENI. The CDR3 extends over 16 amino acids. V gave up 4 bases and J gave up 2 bases; unmatched junction bases: 10. The CDR3 protein is CASSLLAGGGPYEQYV. The CDR3 DNA reads as TGTGCCAGCTCACTACTAGCAGGGGGCGGGCCCTACGAGCAGTACGTC.

The chain joins TRBV19 to TRBJ1-2; no reliable D call. Trimming removed 3 bases from V and 4 bases from J, with 9 bases in between. Per the germline V gene, CDR1 is LNHDA and CDR2 is SQIVND (reference sequence). The CDR3 is 13 residues long. The CDR3 DNA is TGTGCCAGTAGTATTGGAGGGTTCTATGGCTACACCTTC. It is translated as CASSIGGFYGYTF.

V usage is TRBV6-5 and J usage is TRBJ1-6; no reliable D call. CDR3 length: 12 amino acids. Trimming left V 6 bases short and J 7 bases short, with 7 bases between. Germline CDR1 and CDR2: MNHEY and SVGAGI. Here the CDR3 DNA reads TGTGCCAGCAGCCAGGCCAATTCACCCCTCCACTTT. The encoded protein is CASSQANSPLHF.

J is TRBJ1-2 and V is TRBV28; D gene ambiguous. Germline CDR1 is MDHEN and CDR2 is SYDVKM. The ends were cut back, 4 bases at V and 4 bases at J, with 7 bases in the middle. This CDR3 region has 12 residues. CDR3 protein: CASSSRVYGYTF. CDR3 nucleotide sequence: TGTGCCAGCAGTTCCCGCGTCTATGGCTACACCTTC.

The chain is built from TRBV19 and TRBJ1-1; 9 bases are shared with TRBD1. CDR1 LNHDA and CDR2 SQIVND come from the germline V gene (reference sequence). This CDR3 is built from 16 residues. Trimming removed 5 bases from V and 2 bases from J; junction bases left unmatched: 9. DNA of the CDR3: TGTGCCAGTAGTGATAGACCGGGACAGGGAAACACTGAAGCTTTCTTT. Its protein is CASSDRPGQGNTEAFF.

The chain recombines TRBV6-5 with TRBJ2-1; 10 bases align to TRBD1. The V and J ends lost 4 bases and 2 bases, in that order; junction bases with no gene match: 5. CDR3 size: 16 residues. Germline V gene lookup returns CDR1 MNHEY and CDR2 SVGAGI. The CDR3 reads CASSSRQGATYNEQFF. CDR3 DNA: TGTGCCAGCAGTTCCCGACAGGGGGCAACCTACAATGAGCAGTTCTTC.

This clone was recorded a few times. The chain has TRBV5-6 and TRBJ2-1; 8 bases align to TRBD2. CDR1 is SGHDT, CDR2 YYEEEE, per germline. The V and J ends lost 4 bases and 0 bases, in that order; junction bases with no gene match: 15. The CDR3 has 19 amino acids. CDR3 amino acids: CASSPNPSGGHRSYNEQFF. DNA of the CDR3: TGTGCCAGCAGCCCCAACCCGAGCGGGGGCCACCGCTCCTACAATGAGCAGTTCTTC.

The chain joins TRBV29-1 to TRBJ2-3, with D unresolved. Trimming shortened V by 2 bases and J by 3 bases, and 6 bases separated the two germline ends. The CDR3 consists of 12 residues. CDR1 and CDR2 (germline): SQVTM, ANQGSEA. The CDR3 sequence: CSVEYSTDTQYF. CDR3 nucleotides: TGCAGCGTTGAATACAGTACAGATACGCAGTATTTT.

The chain recombines TRBV5-6 with TRBJ2-5; TRBD2 might be the D (6 bases). The CDR3 covers 15 residues. V was trimmed by 4 bases and J by 1 base, leaving 14 bases between them. CDR1 and CDR2 from the germline V gene are SGHDT and YYEEEE. The CDR3 region has the DNA TGTGCCAGCAGCCCCGGGACTTCCATCCAAGAGACCCAGTACTTC. Protein sequence: CASSPGTSIQETQYF.

This chain joins TRBV11-2 and TRBJ2-1, with D possibly matching TRBD1 (5 bases). This CDR3 contains 16 residues. V was shortened by 5 bases and J by 6 bases, with 20 bases between the two germline ends. Germline CDR1 and CDR2: SGHAT and FQNNGV. The CDR3 DNA reads as TGTGCCAGCAGCCCAGAAGGACATCCAAGGATCAATGAGCAGTTCTTC. As protein: CASSPEGHPRINEQFF.

This clone was seen just once. CDR3 sequence: CASSSPLFDRGNYGYTF. The DNA of the CDR3 is TGTGCCAGCAGCTCTCCACTCTTTGACAGGGGGAACTATGGCTACACCTTC. The rearrangement links TRBV7-2 to TRBJ1-2, with 9 bases that match TRBD1. The trim removed 4 bases at V and 2 bases at J, leaving 11 bases unmatched. The V gene's germline CDR1 is SGHTA and CDR2 FQGNSA. This CDR3 is built from 17 residues.

This clone showed up just once. The chain links TRBV28 to TRBJ1-4, with D unclear. The germline V gene encodes CDR1 MDHEN and CDR2 SYDVKM. The length of the CDR3 is 12 residues. The V and J ends lost 2 bases and 13 bases respectively, with 11 bases between them. The CDR3: CASSLTPGILFF. CDR3 sequence (DNA): TGTGCCAGCAGTTTAACCCCGGGAATACTGTTTTTT.

The rearrangement joins TRBV18 to TRBJ1-1; weak D call: TRBD1 (5 bases). The CDR3 totals 14 residues. CDR1 and CDR2 (germline): KGHSH, LQKENI. V lost 5 bases, J lost 5 bases, and 15 bases lay in between. The CDR3 sequence is CASSTVHGGTEAFF. The CDR3 DNA follows: TGTGCCAGCTCAACGGTCCACGGGGGGACTGAAGCTTTCTTT.